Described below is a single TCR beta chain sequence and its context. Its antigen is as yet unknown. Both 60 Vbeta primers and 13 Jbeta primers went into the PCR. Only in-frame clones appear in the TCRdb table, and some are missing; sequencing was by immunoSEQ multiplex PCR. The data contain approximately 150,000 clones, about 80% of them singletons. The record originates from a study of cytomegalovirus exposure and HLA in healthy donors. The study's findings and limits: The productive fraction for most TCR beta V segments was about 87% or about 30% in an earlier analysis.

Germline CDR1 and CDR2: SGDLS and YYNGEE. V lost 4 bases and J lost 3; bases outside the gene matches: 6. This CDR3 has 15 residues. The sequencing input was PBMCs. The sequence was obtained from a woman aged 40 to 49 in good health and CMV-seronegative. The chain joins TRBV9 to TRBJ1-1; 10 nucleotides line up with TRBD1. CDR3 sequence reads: CASSPRQGADTEAFF. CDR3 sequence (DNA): TGTGCCAGCAGCCCTAGACAGGGGGCGGACACTGAAGCTTTCTTT.